This TCR beta chain was captured in a study of control samples from healthy donors and cancer patients. CDR1 is SGHRS and CDR2 is YFSETQ in the germline V gene. Between the trimmed V and J ends, which lost 3 bases and 6 bases, there was a span of 9 bases. The CDR3 runs 12 residues. Clones were read by immunoSEQ multiplex PCR, and TCRdb kept only the in-frame ones, dropping some. The profile shows roughly 100,000 clones, around 86% of them singletons. Input material: blood. The receptor comes from a woman aged 45-65 years in good health. The V call is TRBV5-1, the J call TRBJ1-2; a weak D match, TRBD1 (5 bases). CDR3 sequence reads: CASSYRDHGYTF. In nucleotides, the CDR3 is TGCGCCAGCAGCTACCGGGACCATGGCTACACCTTC.